The clone carrying this T cell receptor beta chain showed up many times. These data are taken from a study of Graves' ophthalmopathy and Graves' hyperthyroidism. RNA transcripts were the template, and TCR beta CDR3 regions were amplified from them. First-round RT-PCR relied on HTBI primers, and a second-round multiplex PCR came next. Via MiXCR, TCRdb re-called the multiplex PCR reads, giving one row per CDR3 protein. The data contain about 400,000 distinct CDR3 sequences, approximately 16% of them singletons. J lost 5 bases, V lost 3 bases, and 6 bases had no gene match. CDR1 and CDR2 (germline): MNHEY, SMNVEV (reference sequence). CDR3 length: 14 amino acids.

This chain uses TRBV27 with TRBJ2-5, with 7 bases aligning to TRBD1. This clonotype originated in a woman between 18 and 30 years old with Graves' ophthalmopathy. The sequencing sample was made of peripheral blood. The CDR3 protein is CASSFEGAWETQYF. In DNA, the CDR3 is TGTGCCAGCAGTTTTGAGGGGGCGTGGGAGACCCAGTACTTC.